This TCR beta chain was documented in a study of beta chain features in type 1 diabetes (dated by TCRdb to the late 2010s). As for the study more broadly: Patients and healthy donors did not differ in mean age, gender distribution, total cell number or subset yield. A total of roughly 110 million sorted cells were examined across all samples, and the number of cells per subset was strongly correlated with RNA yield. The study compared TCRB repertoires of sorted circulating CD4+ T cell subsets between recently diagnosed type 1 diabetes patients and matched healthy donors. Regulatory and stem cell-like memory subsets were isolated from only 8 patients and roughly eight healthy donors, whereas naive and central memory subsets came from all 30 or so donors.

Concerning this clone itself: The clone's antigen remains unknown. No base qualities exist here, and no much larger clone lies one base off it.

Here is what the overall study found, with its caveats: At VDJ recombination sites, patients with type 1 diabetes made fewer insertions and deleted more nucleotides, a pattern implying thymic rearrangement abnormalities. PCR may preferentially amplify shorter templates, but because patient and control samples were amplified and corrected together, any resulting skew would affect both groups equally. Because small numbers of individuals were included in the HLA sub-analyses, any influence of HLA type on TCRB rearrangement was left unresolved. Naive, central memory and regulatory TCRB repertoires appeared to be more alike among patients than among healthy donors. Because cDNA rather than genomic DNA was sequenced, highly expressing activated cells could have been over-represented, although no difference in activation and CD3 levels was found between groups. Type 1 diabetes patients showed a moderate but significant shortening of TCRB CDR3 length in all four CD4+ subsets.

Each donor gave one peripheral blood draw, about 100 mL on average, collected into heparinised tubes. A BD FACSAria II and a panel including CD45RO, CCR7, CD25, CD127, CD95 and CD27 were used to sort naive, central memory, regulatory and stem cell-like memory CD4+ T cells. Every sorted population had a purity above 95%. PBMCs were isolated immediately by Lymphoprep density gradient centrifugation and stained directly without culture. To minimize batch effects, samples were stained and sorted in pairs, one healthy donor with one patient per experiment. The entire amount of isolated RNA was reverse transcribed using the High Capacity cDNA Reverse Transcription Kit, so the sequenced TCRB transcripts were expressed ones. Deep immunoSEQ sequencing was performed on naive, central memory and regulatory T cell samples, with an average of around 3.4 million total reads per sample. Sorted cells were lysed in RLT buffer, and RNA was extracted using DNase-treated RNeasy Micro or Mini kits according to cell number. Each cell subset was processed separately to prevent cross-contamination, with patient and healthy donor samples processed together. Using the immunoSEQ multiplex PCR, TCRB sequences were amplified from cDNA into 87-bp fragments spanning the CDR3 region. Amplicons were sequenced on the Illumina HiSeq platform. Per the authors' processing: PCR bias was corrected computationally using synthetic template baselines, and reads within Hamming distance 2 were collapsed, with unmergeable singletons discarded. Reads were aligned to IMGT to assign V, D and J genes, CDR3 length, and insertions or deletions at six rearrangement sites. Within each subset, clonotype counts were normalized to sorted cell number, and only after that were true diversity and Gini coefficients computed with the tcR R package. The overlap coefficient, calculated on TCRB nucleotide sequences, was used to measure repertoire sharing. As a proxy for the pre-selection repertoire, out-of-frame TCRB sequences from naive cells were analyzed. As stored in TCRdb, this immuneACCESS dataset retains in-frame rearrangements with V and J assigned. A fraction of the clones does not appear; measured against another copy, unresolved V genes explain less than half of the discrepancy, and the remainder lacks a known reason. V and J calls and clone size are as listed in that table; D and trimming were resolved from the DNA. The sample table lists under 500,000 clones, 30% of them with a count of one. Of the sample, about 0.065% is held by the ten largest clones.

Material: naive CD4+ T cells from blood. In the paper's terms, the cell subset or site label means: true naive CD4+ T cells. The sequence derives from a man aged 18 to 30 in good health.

The DNA sequence is given as TGCGCCAGCAGCTCTTACCGGGACATATCCTACGAGCAGTACTTC. This sequence encodes CASSSYRDISYEQYF. The chain is assembled from TRBV5-1 and TRBJ2-7; a tentative D match to TRBD1 spans 6 bases. The CDR3 contains 15 residues, cysteine and phenylalanine counted. The CDR3 DNA has 45 bases and is translated from base 1. The trim is 3 bases for V and 1 base for J, with a gap of 14 bases between the germline ends. CDR1 and CDR2, per the germline V gene, are SGHRS and YFSETQ.